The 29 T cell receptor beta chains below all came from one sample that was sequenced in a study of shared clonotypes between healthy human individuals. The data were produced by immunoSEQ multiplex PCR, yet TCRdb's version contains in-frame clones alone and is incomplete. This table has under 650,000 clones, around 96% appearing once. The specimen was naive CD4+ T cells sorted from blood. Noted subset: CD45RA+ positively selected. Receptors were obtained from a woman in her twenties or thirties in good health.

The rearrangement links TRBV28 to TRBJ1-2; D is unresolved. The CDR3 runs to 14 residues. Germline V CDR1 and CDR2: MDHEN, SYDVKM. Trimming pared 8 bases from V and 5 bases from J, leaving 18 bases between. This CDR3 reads CASVGFAGFYGYTF. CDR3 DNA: TGTGCCAGCGTGGGGTTTGCAGGATTTTATGGCTACACCTTC.

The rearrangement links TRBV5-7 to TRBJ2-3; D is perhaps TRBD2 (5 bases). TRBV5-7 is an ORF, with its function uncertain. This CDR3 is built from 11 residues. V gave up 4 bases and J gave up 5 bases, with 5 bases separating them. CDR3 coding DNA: TGTGCCAGCAGCGCGGGAGATACGCAGTATTTT. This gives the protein CASSAGDTQYF.

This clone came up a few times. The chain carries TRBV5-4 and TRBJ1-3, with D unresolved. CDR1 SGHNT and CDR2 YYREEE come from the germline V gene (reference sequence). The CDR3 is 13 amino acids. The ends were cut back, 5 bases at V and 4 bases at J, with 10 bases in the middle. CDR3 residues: CASRREQGNTIYF. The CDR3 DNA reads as TGTGCCAGCAGGCGCGAACAGGGAAACACCATATATTTT.

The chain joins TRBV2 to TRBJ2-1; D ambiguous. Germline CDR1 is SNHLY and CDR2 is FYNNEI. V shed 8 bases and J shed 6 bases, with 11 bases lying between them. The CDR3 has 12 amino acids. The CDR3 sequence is CASLYYGNEQFF. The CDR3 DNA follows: TGTGCCAGCCTCTATTACGGCAATGAGCAGTTCTTC.

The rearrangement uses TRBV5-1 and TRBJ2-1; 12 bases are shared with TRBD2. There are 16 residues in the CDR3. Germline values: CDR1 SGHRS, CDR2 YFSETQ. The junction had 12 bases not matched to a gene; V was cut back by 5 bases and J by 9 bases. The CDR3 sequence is CASRRRLAGEVAEQFF. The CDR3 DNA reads TGCGCCAGCAGACGTAGACTAGCGGGAGAGGTCGCTGAGCAGTTCTTC.

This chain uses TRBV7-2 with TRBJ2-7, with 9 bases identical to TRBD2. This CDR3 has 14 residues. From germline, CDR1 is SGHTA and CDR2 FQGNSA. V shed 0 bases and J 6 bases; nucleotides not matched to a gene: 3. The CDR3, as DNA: TGTGCCAGCAGCTTAGCAGCGGGAGGAGTCGAGCAGTACTTC. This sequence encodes CASSLAAGGVEQYF. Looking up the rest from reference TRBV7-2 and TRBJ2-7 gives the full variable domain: GAGVSQSPSNKVTEKGKDVELRCDPISGHTALYWYRQSLGQGLEFLIYFQGNSAPDKSGLPSDRFSAERTGGSVSTLTIQRTQQEDSAVYLCASSLAAGGVEQYFGPGTRLTVT.

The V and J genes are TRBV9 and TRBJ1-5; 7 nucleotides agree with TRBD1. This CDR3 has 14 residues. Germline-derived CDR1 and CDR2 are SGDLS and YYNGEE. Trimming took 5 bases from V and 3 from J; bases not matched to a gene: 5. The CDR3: CASRETGINQPQHF. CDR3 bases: TGTGCCAGCAGGGAGACAGGGATCAATCAGCCCCAGCATTTT.

Here the CDR3 reads CASSSETSSEQFF. CDR3 nucleotides: TGTGCCAGCAGTTCCGAGACTAGCAGTGAGCAGTTCTTC. The chain couples TRBV2 to TRBJ2-1; 7 nucleotides match TRBD2. From germline, CDR1 is SNHLY and CDR2 FYNNEI. V shed 5 bases and J 9 bases; nucleotides not matched to a gene: 7. CDR3 length: 13 residues.

CDR3 protein: CASSLSRVYEQYF. The DNA of the CDR3 is TGTGCCAGCAGCTTAAGCAGGGTCTACGAGCAGTACTTC. The rearrangement joins TRBV11-2 to TRBJ2-7; D may be TRBD1 (5 bases). Germline V gene lookup returns CDR1 SGHAT and CDR2 FQNNGV. CDR3 length: 13 amino acids. V was shortened by 2 bases and J by 3 bases, with 8 bases between the two germline ends.

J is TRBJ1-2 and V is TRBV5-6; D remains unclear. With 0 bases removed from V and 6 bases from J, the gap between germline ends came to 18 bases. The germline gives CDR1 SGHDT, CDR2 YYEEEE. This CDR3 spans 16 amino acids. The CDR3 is CASSLAVREVKNGYTF. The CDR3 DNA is TGTGCCAGCAGCTTGGCCGTACGGGAGGTCAAGAATGGCTACACCTTC.

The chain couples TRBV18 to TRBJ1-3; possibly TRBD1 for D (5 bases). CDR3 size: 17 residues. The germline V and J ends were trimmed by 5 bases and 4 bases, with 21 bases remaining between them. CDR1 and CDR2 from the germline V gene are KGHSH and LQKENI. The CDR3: CASSSAHQGYGGNTIYF. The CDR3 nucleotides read TGTGCCAGCTCATCCGCCCACCAGGGATACGGAGGAAACACCATATATTTT.

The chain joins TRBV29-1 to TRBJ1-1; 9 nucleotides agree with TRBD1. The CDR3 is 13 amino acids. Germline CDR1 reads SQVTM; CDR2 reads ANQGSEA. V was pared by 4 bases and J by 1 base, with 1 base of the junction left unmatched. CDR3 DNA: TGCAGCGTTGTGGACAGGGGGAACACTGAAGCTTTCTTT. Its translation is CSVVDRGNTEAFF.

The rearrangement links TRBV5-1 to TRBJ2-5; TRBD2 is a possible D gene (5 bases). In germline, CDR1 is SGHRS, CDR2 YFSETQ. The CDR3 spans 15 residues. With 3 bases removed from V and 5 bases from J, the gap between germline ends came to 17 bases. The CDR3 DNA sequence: TGCGCCAGCAGCTCCCAGAGCGGACGTGGGGAGACCCAGTACTTC. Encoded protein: CASSSQSGRGETQYF.

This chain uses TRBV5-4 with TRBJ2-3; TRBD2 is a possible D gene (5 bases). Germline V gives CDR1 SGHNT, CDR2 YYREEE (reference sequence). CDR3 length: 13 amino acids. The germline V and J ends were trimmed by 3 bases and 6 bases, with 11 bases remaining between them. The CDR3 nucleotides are TGTGCCAGCAGCTCGAGCGGCCGGGATACGCAGTATTTT. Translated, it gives CASSSSGRDTQYF.

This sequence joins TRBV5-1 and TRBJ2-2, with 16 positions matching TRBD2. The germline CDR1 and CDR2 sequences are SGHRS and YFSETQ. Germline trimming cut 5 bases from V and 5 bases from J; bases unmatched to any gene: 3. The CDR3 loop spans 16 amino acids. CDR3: CASRRGLAGGTGELFF. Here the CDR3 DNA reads TGCGCCAGCAGACGGGGACTAGCGGGAGGGACCGGGGAGCTGTTTTTT. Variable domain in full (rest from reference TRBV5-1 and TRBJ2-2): KAGVTQTPRYLIKTRGQQVTLSCSPISGHRSVSWYQQTPGQGLQFLFEYFSETQRNKGNFPGRFSGRQFSNSRSEMNVSTLELGDSALYLCASRRGLAGGTGELFFGEGSRLTVL.

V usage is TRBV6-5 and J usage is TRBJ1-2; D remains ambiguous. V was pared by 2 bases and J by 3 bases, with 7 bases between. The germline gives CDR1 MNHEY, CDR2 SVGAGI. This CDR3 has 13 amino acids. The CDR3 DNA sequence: TGTGCCAGCAGTTACGAGGCGTACTATGGCTACACCTTC. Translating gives CASSYEAYYGYTF.

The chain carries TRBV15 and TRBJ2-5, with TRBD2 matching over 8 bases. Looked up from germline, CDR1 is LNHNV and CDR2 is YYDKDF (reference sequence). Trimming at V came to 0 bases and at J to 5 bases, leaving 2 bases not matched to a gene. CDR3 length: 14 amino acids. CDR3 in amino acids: CATSRDKRGETQYF. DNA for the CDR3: TGTGCCACCAGCAGAGATAAGCGGGGGGAGACCCAGTACTTC.

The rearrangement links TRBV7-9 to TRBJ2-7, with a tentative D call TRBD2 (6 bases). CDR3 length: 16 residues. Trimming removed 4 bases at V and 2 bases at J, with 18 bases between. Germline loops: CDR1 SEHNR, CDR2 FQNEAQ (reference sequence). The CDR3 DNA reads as TGTGCCAGCAGCTCGCGAGTTGGAGGGACCCCCTACGAGCAGTACTTC. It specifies CASSSRVGGTPYEQYF.

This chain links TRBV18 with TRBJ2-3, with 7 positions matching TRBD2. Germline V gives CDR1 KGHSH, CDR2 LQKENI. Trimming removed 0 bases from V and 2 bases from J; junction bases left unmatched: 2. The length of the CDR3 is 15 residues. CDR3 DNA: TGTGCCAGCTCACCACCAGCGGGATACACAGATACGCAGTATTTT. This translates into CASSPPAGYTDTQYF.

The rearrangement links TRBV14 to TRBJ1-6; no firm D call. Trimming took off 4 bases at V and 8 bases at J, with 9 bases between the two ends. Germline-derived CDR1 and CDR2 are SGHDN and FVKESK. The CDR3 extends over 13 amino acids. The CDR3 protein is CASSRRADSPLHF. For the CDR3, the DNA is TGTGCCAGCAGCCGGAGGGCTGATTCACCCCTCCACTTT.

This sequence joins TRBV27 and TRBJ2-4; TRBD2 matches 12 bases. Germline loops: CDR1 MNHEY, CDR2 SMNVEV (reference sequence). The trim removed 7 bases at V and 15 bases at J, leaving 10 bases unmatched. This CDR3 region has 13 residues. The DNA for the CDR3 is TGTGCCAGCATTAATCGACTAGCGGGAGTCTGGTACTTC. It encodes CASINRLAGVWYF.

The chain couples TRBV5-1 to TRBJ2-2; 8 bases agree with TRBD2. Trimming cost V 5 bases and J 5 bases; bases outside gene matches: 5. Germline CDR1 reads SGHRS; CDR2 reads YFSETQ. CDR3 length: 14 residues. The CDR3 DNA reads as TGCGCCAGCAGACGGGAGGGGTATACCGGGGAGCTGTTTTTT. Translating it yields CASRREGYTGELFF.

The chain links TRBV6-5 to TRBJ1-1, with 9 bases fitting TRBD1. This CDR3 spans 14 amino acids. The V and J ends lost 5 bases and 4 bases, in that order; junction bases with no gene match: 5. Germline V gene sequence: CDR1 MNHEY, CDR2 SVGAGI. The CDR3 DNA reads TGTGCCAGCAGTGCCGGGACAGGGAGCACTGAAGCTTTCTTT. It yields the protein CASSAGTGSTEAFF.

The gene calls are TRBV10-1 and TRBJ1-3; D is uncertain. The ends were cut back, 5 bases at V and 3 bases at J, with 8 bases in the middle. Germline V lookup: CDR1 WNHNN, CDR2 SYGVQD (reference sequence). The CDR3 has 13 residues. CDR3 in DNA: TGCGCCAGCAGTTCTGGAGGTGGAAACACCATATATTTT. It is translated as CASSSGGGNTIYF.

The CDR3 coding sequence is TGCGCCAGCAGCCGGACTAGCGGCAACTCCTACAATGAGCAGTTCTTC. This gives the protein CASSRTSGNSYNEQFF. V and J are TRBV5-1 and TRBJ2-1, with 10 positions matching TRBD2. Germline CDR1 SGHRS, CDR2 YFSETQ. The CDR3 length is 16 residues. With V trimmed by 4 bases and J by 0 bases, 4 bases remained unmatched.

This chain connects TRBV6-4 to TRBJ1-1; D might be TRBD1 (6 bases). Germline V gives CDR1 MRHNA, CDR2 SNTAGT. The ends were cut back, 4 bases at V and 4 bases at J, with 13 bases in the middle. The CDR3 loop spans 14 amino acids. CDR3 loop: CASSADRIGTEAFF. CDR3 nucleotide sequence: TGTGCCAGCAGTGCAGACAGGATCGGCACTGAAGCTTTCTTT.

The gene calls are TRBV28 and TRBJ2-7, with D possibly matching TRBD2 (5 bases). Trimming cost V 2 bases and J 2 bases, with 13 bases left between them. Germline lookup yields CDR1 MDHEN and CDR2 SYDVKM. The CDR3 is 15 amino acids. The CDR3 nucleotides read TGTGCCAGCAGTTTAGAGGGTAGGGAACCCTACGAGCAGTACTTC. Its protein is CASSLEGREPYEQYF.

CDR3 bases: TGTGCCAGCAGTAAACCTAGCGGGAGCGGGAGGACCCAGTACTTC. Amino acids: CASSKPSGSGRTQYF. V usage is TRBV28 and J usage is TRBJ2-5; 10 bases are shared with TRBD2. Unmatched junction bases numbered 10, after V lost 5 bases and J lost 7 bases. The germline CDR1 and CDR2 sequences are MDHEN and SYDVKM. CDR3 length equals 15 residues.

The DNA of the CDR3 is TGCGCCAGCAGCATGGACAGGGGATTTGGCTACACCTTC. Protein sequence: CASSMDRGFGYTF. This chain joins TRBV5-1 and TRBJ1-2, with 9 positions matching TRBD1. Trimming took 4 bases from V and 7 from J; bases not matched to a gene: 5. The CDR3 is 13 amino acids. Germline V lookup: CDR1 SGHRS, CDR2 YFSETQ.